The 8 T cell receptor beta chains presented below share a single source sample, sequenced in a study of blood T cell repertoires in COVID-19. Data came from immunoSEQ multiplex PCR; TCRdb stores just in-frame clones and leaves some out. The sample shows about 140,000 clones, 86% of them seen only once. The material sequenced was peripheral blood. These receptors were taken from a woman aged 55-69 years with acute or convalescent COVID-19.

V usage is TRBV24-1 and J usage is TRBJ2-7; 10 bases fit TRBD1. The CDR3 contains 16 residues. V shed 5 bases, J shed 2 bases, and the junction held 8 bases outside the gene matches. Germline V gene lookup returns CDR1 KGHDR and CDR2 SFDVKD. CDR3 residues: CATSGPGQGKTYEQYF. CDR3 in DNA: TGTGCCACCAGTGGTCCGGGACAGGGGAAAACCTACGAGCAGTACTTC.

The V gene is TRBV30, the J gene TRBJ1-4, with 7 bases identical to TRBD1. After removal of 1 base from V and 7 bases from J, the junction contained 12 bases not matched to a gene. The germline CDR1 and CDR2 sequences are GTSNPN and SVGIG (reference sequence). The CDR3 totals 16 residues. This chain's CDR3 is CAWSAPRTGFGEKLFF. As DNA, the CDR3 is TGTGCCTGGAGTGCACCCCGGACAGGCTTCGGTGAAAAACTGTTTTTT.

This clone turned up a few times. The V call is TRBV4-3, the J call TRBJ2-7; D is unresolved. This CDR3 region has 13 residues. V lost 1 base to trimming and J lost 1 base, with 5 bases between them. Germline assignment: CDR1 LGHNA and CDR2 YSLEER. The CDR3 coding sequence is TGCGCCAGCAGCCAAGGCAGTTCCTACGAGCAGTACTTC. Encoded protein: CASSQGSSYEQYF.

J is TRBJ1-4 and V is TRBV10-3, with D perhaps matching TRBD1 (6 bases). Germline loops: CDR1 ENHRY, CDR2 SYGVKD. The length of the CDR3 is 14 residues. V was clipped by 5 bases and J by 4 bases, with 11 bases between them. CDR3 nucleotides: TGTGCCATCAGTCGGACAGACGATAATGAAAAACTGTTTTTT. Amino acids: CAISRTDDNEKLFF.

The chain is built from TRBV27 and TRBJ1-6; TRBD1 is a possible D gene (5 bases). The CDR3 runs to 14 residues. Trimming took off 5 bases at V and 5 bases at J, with 10 bases between the two ends. Germline lookup yields CDR1 MNHEY and CDR2 SMNVEV (reference sequence). CDR3 DNA sequence: TGTGCCAGCAGTAGACAGAGCGATAATTCACCCCTCCACTTT. It specifies CASSRQSDNSPLHF.

This clone was counted between two and nine times. The rearrangement uses TRBV11-3 and TRBJ2-3, with TRBD1 matching 8 bases. The germline gives CDR1 SGHNT, CDR2 YENEEA. The CDR3 covers 16 residues. After removal of 1 base from V and 3 bases from J, the junction contained 6 bases not matched to a gene. CDR3 loop: CASSLGVTGATDTQYF. CDR3 nucleotide sequence: TGTGCCAGCAGCTTAGGAGTGACAGGGGCAACAGATACGCAGTATTTT.

V gene TRBV6-5 combines with J gene TRBJ2-1, with D maybe TRBD2 (6 bases). The germline V gene has CDR1 MNHEY and CDR2 SVGAGI. The V end was cut by 6 bases, the J end by 0 bases, with 12 bases between. The CDR3 runs 15 residues. This chain's CDR3 is CASRSHGGSYNEQFF. DNA of the CDR3: TGTGCCAGCAGGAGTCACGGGGGCTCCTACAATGAGCAGTTCTTC.

J is TRBJ2-3 and V is TRBV7-3; 12 nucleotides line up with TRBD2. Unmatched junction bases numbered 4, after V lost 5 bases and J lost 4 bases. The germline V gene has CDR1 SGHTA and CDR2 FQGTGA. CDR3 size: 15 residues. The CDR3 reads CASSRGLAGSDTQYF. The CDR3 nucleotides read TGTGCCAGCAGCCGCGGACTAGCGGGGTCAGATACGCAGTATTTT.